This note documents a single T cell receptor beta chain sequence. Antigen: not known. Donors were healthy Finnish infants having corrective surgery for congenital heart defects. Only four of the eight donors provided an approximately 0.45-1 mL blood sample. All available leukocytes, rather than a set cell count, yielded the blood DNA. The table came from immunoSEQ multiplex PCR; TCRdb's copy has only in-frame clones and leaves some out. The table includes tens of thousands of clones, roughly 94% detected once. This specimen comes from a study of human thymus T cells. Regarding the study as a whole: Blood and thymic repertoires both appeared biased in V and J gene usage.

Sequencing used blood. The receptor was isolated from a girl under two years old with a congenital heart defect but otherwise immunologically healthy.

The CDR3 here is CASSLVKVSGYEQYF. Written as DNA, the CDR3 is TGTGCCAGCAGTTTAGTGAAGGTATCGGGGTACGAGCAGTACTTC. The V gene is TRBV28, the J gene TRBJ2-7; TRBD2 is a possible D gene (5 bases). Trimming pared 2 bases from V and 4 bases from J, leaving 15 bases between. This CDR3 has 15 residues. CDR1 MDHEN and CDR2 SYDVKM come from the germline V gene.